This TCR beta chain was recorded in a study of shared clonotypes between healthy human individuals. This clone showed up just once. Its antigen is as yet unknown. Germline V gene sequence: CDR1 KGHSH, CDR2 LQKENI. The CDR3 covers 14 residues. V lost 2 bases, J lost 0 bases, and 7 bases lay in between. Every one of the donors was a Caucasian adult that lived in Nashville, Tennessee. The repertoire was sequenced with immunoSEQ multiplex PCR; TCRdb's copy has only in-frame clones and lacks some. The sample carries about 2.3 million clones, 80% to 95% recorded once. Study results and limitations: Investigators collected only blood, and repertoires in tissues likely differ.

Sequencing used naive CD4+ T cells from PBMCs. Sample subset: CD45RA+ positively selected. The rearrangement uses TRBV18 and TRBJ2-5, with D possibly matching TRBD1 (5 bases). This sequence was found in a man younger than 30 in good health. Some clones in this sample may be carry-over from other donors' samples. In DNA, the CDR3 is TGTGCCAGCTCACCATCCAGGGACCAAGAGACCCAGTACTTC. It yields the protein CASSPSRDQETQYF. The full variable domain, completed using reference TRBV18 and TRBJ2-5, is NAGVMQNPRHLVRRRGQEARLRCSPMKGHSHVYWYRQLPEEGLKFMVYLQKENIIDESGMPKERFSAEFPKEGPSILRIQQVVRGDSAAYFCASSPSRDQETQYFGPGTRLLVL.